What follows are 9 T cell receptor beta chains derived from one specimen sequenced in a study of T cell changes during pregnancy in multiple sclerosis. Measured with immunoSEQ multiplex PCR; TCRdb has only the in-frame clones, and not every one. The sample has around 92,000 clones, over 85% seen once. This specimen was peripheral blood, taken in the first trimester of pregnancy. These receptors came from a female donor with multiple sclerosis, enrolled in a pregnancy study.

The chain is built from TRBV6-5 and TRBJ2-5, with D possibly TRBD1 on 6 matching bases. Trimming stripped 5 bases from V and 2 bases from J, with 15 bases between. This CDR3 contains 15 residues. In germline, CDR1 is MNHEY, CDR2 SVGAGI. In DNA form, the CDR3 reads TGTGCCAGCAGTAGAACTACAGGGATACAAGAGACCCAGTACTTC. The encoded protein is CASSRTTGIQETQYF.

The chain couples TRBV7-8 to TRBJ1-1, with a weak D call TRBD1 (5 bases). The CDR3 totals 15 residues. V was trimmed by 0 bases and J by 1 base, leaving 9 bases between them. Germline V gene data show CDR1 as SGHVS and CDR2 as FQNEAQ. The CDR3 DNA follows: TGTGCCAGCAGCTTAGCTCCCGGACAGAACACTGAAGCTTTCTTT. Its translation: CASSLAPGQNTEAFF. The full variable domain, with the rest looked up from reference TRBV7-8 and TRBJ1-1, is GAGVSQSPRYKVAKRGQDVALRCDPISGHVSLFWYQQALGQGPEFLTYFQNEAQLDKSGLPSDRFFAERPEGSVSTLKIQRTQQEDSAVYLCASSLAPGQNTEAFFGQGTRLTVV.

Turning to this clone: The junction departs from the called germline gene at one end, perhaps through a read error. The chain couples TRBV7-7 to TRBJ2-3, with D tentatively TRBD1 (5 bases). There are 18 residues in the CDR3. In germline, CDR1 is SSHAT, CDR2 FNYEAQ (reference sequence). The CDR3 sequence: CASSPHSETSPGSDTQYF. For the CDR3, the DNA is TGTGCTAGCAGCCCACATTCAGAGACCTCCCCAGGGTCAGATACGCAGTATTTT.

The chain uses TRBV30 and TRBJ2-7; 8 positions agree with TRBD2. V dropped 2 bases and J dropped 2; count of bases not matched to a gene: 26. The germline CDR1 and CDR2 sequences are GTSNPN and SVGIG (reference sequence). CDR3 length: 21 residues. CDR3 coding DNA: TGTGCCTGGAGTCTCCCCACCCCGTGGCAGGGAACGACGGGGGGGCCCTACGAGCAGTACTTC. This encodes CAWSLPTPWQGTTGGPYEQYF. Variable domain in full (rest from reference TRBV30 and TRBJ2-7): SQTIHQWPATLVQPVGSPLSLECTVEGTSNPNLYWYRQAAGRGLQLLFYSVGIGQISSEVPQNLSASRPQDRQFILSSKKLLLSDSGFYLCAWSLPTPWQGTTGGPYEQYFGPGTRLTVT.

This chain connects TRBV11-2 to TRBJ2-7; 8 positions match TRBD1. Germline assignment: CDR1 SGHAT and CDR2 FQNNGV. Trimming took 4 bases from V and 6 from J; bases not matched to a gene: 11. The CDR3 totals 15 residues. This CDR3 reads CASSSGAGQGTEQYF. The CDR3 DNA follows: TGTGCCAGCAGCTCGGGGGCCGGACAGGGTACCGAGCAGTACTTC. The complete variable domain, with remaining parts taken from reference TRBV11-2 and TRBJ2-7, reads EAGVAQSPRYKIIEKRQSVAFWCNPISGHATLYWYQQILGQGPKLLIQFQNNGVVDDSQLPKDRFSAERLKGVDSTLKIQPAKLEDSAVYLCASSSGAGQGTEQYFGPGTRLTVT.

The chain links TRBV6-5 to TRBJ2-7; possibly TRBD1 for D (6 bases). V dropped 10 bases and J dropped 4 bases, with 11 bases sitting between them. This CDR3 has 11 amino acids. From germline, CDR1 is MNHEY and CDR2 SVGAGI. CDR3 residues: CATQQGYEQYF. Written as DNA, the CDR3 is TGTGCCACCCAGCAGGGGTACGAGCAGTACTTC.

V is TRBV2 and J is TRBJ1-1; D remains unclear. Germline V CDR1 and CDR2: SNHLY, FYNNEI. Between the trimmed V and J ends, which lost 4 bases and 4 bases, there was a span of 10 bases. The CDR3 runs to 13 residues. CDR3 residues: CASSVGRATEAFF. CDR3 DNA sequence: TGTGCCAGCAGTGTAGGGAGGGCCACTGAAGCTTTCTTT.

This clone was detected once. The V gene is TRBV6-5, the J gene TRBJ2-7, with D tentatively TRBD2 (7 bases). This CDR3 is built from 14 residues. Looked up from germline, CDR1 is MNHEY and CDR2 is SVGAGI. V gave up 5 bases and J gave up 0 bases, with 11 bases separating them. The DNA for the CDR3 is TGTGCCAGCAGTCGCGGGGGCGCCTCCTACGAGCAGTACTTC. Protein product: CASSRGGASYEQYF.

J is TRBJ2-2 and V is TRBV13; 8 nucleotides align to TRBD2. Per germline, CDR1 PRHDT and CDR2 FYEKMQ (reference sequence). The CDR3 has 18 amino acids. J gave up 0 bases and V 3 bases, and 9 bases lay outside the gene matches. The CDR3 DNA reads TGTGCCAGCAGCTTTGAAGCGGGGGCCTTTCCGAACACCGGGGAGCTGTTTTTT. It is translated as CASSFEAGAFPNTGELFF.